The present T cell receptor (beta chain) was sequenced within a study of T cell responses to AZD1222 COVID-19 vaccine. The CDR3 consists of 15 residues. V was pared by 1 base and J by 0 bases, with 10 bases between. Germline loops: CDR1 MGHRA, CDR2 YSYEKL. As to this clone: Its target is not known.

Study-wide results and limits: Spike regions recognized by vaccine-associated CD4 TCRs spanned the protein, led by 160-218 and 743-854. Clonal diversity was possibly underestimated; the donors were predominantly white British and more often female. After the peak T cell response, and only then, were repertoires sampled.

Sequencing used immunoSEQ multiplex PCR; TCRdb keeps in-frame clones, though not all of them. The sample includes under 50,000 clones, about four fifths of them seen just once. The receptor comes from an adult who received the MenACWY meningococcal vaccine as a control. The sequencing here drew on peripheral blood, taken 28 days after the second dose of the MenACWY control vaccine. The V and J genes are TRBV4-1 and TRBJ2-7, with D tentatively TRBD1 (6 bases). CDR3 DNA: TGCGCCAGCAGCCAAGTAAGGGGGAGCTCCTACGAGCAGTACTTC. Its translation: CASSQVRGSSYEQYF.